Listed below are T cell receptor beta chains from one sample, sequenced in a study of blood T cell repertoires in COVID-19. Assay used: immunoSEQ multiplex PCR; TCRdb lists only in-frame clones, some missing. The data show 250,000 to 350,000 clones, about 81% seen once. Sequenced: peripheral blood. The origin of the receptors is a human donor with COVID-19, enrolled during active disease. The donor label of this sample is uncertain. CDR3s include the opening cysteine and the closing phenylalanine or tryptophan. The D gene is left open where the match is weak. Where a row states a size, it is once, few, many or the class of an expanded clone; other rows omit it.

clone size	V gene	J gene	D gene	CDR3 DNA	CDR3 protein
.	TRBV9	TRBJ2-1	TRBD2	TGTGCCAGCAGCGGGCTAGCGGGAGTAGGGGAGCAGTTCTTC	CASSGLAGVGEQFF
.	TRBV3-1/TRBV3-2	TRBJ1-4	.	TGTGCCAGCAGCCAAGCCCAAGGGAGGGGAGCTAATGAAAAACTGTTTTTT	CASSQAQGRGANEKLFF
.	TRBV5-4	TRBJ2-5	TRBD2	TGTGCCAGCAGCTTGGGGACCGGGGGGTCAGAGACCCAGTACTTC	CASSLGTGGSETQYF
.	TRBV19	TRBJ1-1	TRBD1	TGTGCCAGTAGTAATACCGGGACAGTGAACACTGAAGCTTTCTTT	CASSNTGTVNTEAFF
.	TRBV6-6	TRBJ1-4	.	TGTGCCAGCAGTTACGGGGACATCTCAACTAATGAAAAACTGTTTTTT	CASSYGDISTNEKLFF
.	TRBV5-1	TRBJ2-3	.	TGCGCCAGCAGGTTAGTTTTCCGTGAAGATACGCAGTATTTT	CASRLVFREDTQYF
.	TRBV6-1	TRBJ2-1	TRBD1	TGTGCCAGCAGTGAAGTGGGACAGGGGTGGACTGAGCAGTTCTTC	CASSEVGQGWTEQFF
.	TRBV24-1	TRBJ2-3	.	TGTGCCACCAGTGAGGCGGGACCCCGTCCCGGTACGCAGTATTTT	CATSEAGPRPGTQYF
.	TRBV9	TRBJ2-1	TRBD2	TGTGCCAGCAGCCCCCGGACTAGCTTTGACAATGAGCAGTTCTTC	CASSPRTSFDNEQFF
few	TRBV2	TRBJ2-6	.	TGTGCCAGCGCGGGGCGGAACTCTGGGGCCAACGTCCTGACTTTC	CASAGRNSGANVLTF
once	TRBV28	TRBJ2-7	TRBD1	TGTGCCAGCAGGACAGGGGCCTCCTACTACGAGCAGTACTTC	CASRTGASYYEQYF
.	TRBV5-1	TRBJ2-3	TRBD2	TGCGCCAGCAGCTCCCGTAGGGCTAGCGGGAGTGGTGATACGCAGTATTTT	CASSSRRASGSGDTQYF
few	TRBV5-1	TRBJ2-1	TRBD1	TGCGCCAGCAGCTTGTTAAGGGGGCATGAGCAGTTCTTC	CASSLLRGHEQFF
.	TRBV19	TRBJ2-3	.	TGTGCCAGTAGCGAGCGGCCGCGCACAGATACGCAGTATTTT	CASSERPRTDTQYF
.	TRBV11-3	TRBJ2-1	.	TGTGCCAGCAGCTTAGAGTCTAGGGGATACAATGAGCAGTTCTTC	CASSLESRGYNEQFF
.	TRBV2	TRBJ2-1	TRBD2	TGTGCCAGCATTCTCTTCGCGGGACTAGCTGGCAATGAGCAGTTCTTC	CASILFAGLAGNEQFF
once	TRBV2	TRBJ2-2	.	TGTGCCAGCAGGCTACGACCGCGGGACTTACACACCGGGGAGCTGTTTTTT	CASRLRPRDLHTGELFF
.	TRBV11-3	TRBJ2-3	.	TGTGCCAGCAGCTTAGCCTCGGATACGCAGTATTTT	CASSLASDTQYF
.	TRBV27	TRBJ1-2	.	TGTGCCAGCTGGTTTGGGGGGGGCTATGGCTACACCTTC	CASWFGGGYGYTF
.	TRBV6-5	TRBJ1-1	TRBD1	TGTGCCAGTACAGGGGGTTCTGCAATGAACACTGAAGCTTTCTTT	CASTGGSAMNTEAFF
.	TRBV19	TRBJ2-3	.	TGTGCCAGTAGTATACTGTCAGTCACAGATACGCAGTATTTT	CASSILSVTDTQYF
.	TRBV29-1	TRBJ2-2	.	TGCAGCGTTGGCTGGAGGGGGCGCGAGCTGGTCACCGGGGAGCTGTTTTTT	CSVGWRGRELVTGELFF
.	TRBV28	TRBJ2-5	TRBD2	TGTGCCAGCGGCATAGCGGGAGACGGGGAGACCCAGTACTTC	CASGIAGDGETQYF
.	TRBV20-1	TRBJ2-1	.	TGCAGTGCTAGTGGGCTAGCGTTACATGAGCAGTTCTTC	CSASGLALHEQFF
.	TRBV27	TRBJ2-3	TRBD2	TGTGCCAGCAGTTTCTCTCCAACTAGCGGGAGTGGGGTGGATACGCAGTATTTT	CASSFSPTSGSGVDTQYF
.	TRBV6-5	TRBJ2-3	.	TGTGCCAGCAGTTACGAGGGAGATACGCAGTATTTT	CASSYEGDTQYF
.	TRBV11-3	TRBJ1-1	.	TGTGCCAGCAGCTTAGATCGAGACAGTGAAGCTTTCTTT	CASSLDRDSEAFF
.	TRBV30	TRBJ1-1	.	TGTGCCTGGAGTCCCTACAGAGGTAGCTACAGCGGGGTGAACACTGAAGCTTTCTTT	CAWSPYRGSYSGVNTEAFF
.	TRBV11-2	TRBJ2-3	TRBD2	TGTGCCAGCAGCCAAGCGGGAGGTGCAGATACGCAGTATTTT	CASSQAGGADTQYF
few	TRBV30	TRBJ1-4	TRBD1	TGTGCCTGGAGGGGCCCGGGACAGGCCTCGGATAATGAAAAACTGTTTTTT	CAWRGPGQASDNEKLFF
.	TRBV29-1	TRBJ2-1	.	TGCAGCGCTAGGTGGAGAAGCTACAATGAGCAGTTCTTC	CSARWRSYNEQFF
.	TRBV2	TRBJ2-7	.	TGTGCCAGCATGACGGCGGCCGCCTACGAGCAGTACTTC	CASMTAAAYEQYF
.	TRBV5-4	TRBJ2-1	.	TGTGCCAGCAGCTTGGTAGGCGGGAATGAGCAGTTCTTC	CASSLVGGNEQFF
.	TRBV19	TRBJ1-1	.	TGTGCCAGTAGTATTCCCGGGATGAACACTGAAGCTTTCTTT	CASSIPGMNTEAFF
.	TRBV5-6	TRBJ2-2	TRBD1	TGTGCCAGCAGCTTCGGGACAGGCAACACCGGGGAGCTGTTTTTT	CASSFGTGNTGELFF
.	TRBV28	TRBJ2-3	.	TGTGCCAGCAGCCTAAACAGGGTTATAGATACGCAGTATTTT	CASSLNRVIDTQYF
.	TRBV7-9	TRBJ2-1	TRBD2	TGTGCCAGCAGCTTAGTTTCTAGCGGAGGGGATGAGCAGTTCTTC	CASSLVSSGGDEQFF
.	TRBV19	TRBJ1-5	.	TGTGCCAGTAGTATAAATCGGAATCAGCCCCAGCATTTT	CASSINRNQPQHF
.	TRBV24-1	TRBJ1-5	.	TGTGCCACCAGTGAGGCGGGGGAAGGCCAGCCCCAGCATTTT	CATSEAGEGQPQHF
.	TRBV5-1	TRBJ1-4	.	TGCGCCAGCAGCCTGGTCCCGGGATCAACTAATGAAAAACTGTTTTTT	CASSLVPGSTNEKLFF
.	TRBV5-5	TRBJ2-7	TRBD1	TGTGCCAGCAGCTTGGAGGGACAGGGGGTCAACGAGCAGTACTTC	CASSLEGQGVNEQYF
.	TRBV5-8	TRBJ1-2	.	TGTGCCAGCAGTTCCAGACAGGTTTGGTATGGCTACACCTTC	CASSSRQVWYGYTF
.	TRBV29-1	TRBJ2-3	.	TGCAGCGTTGATGGGTGGGGGGACACAGATACGCAGTATTTT	CSVDGWGDTDTQYF
.	TRBV3-1/TRBV3-2	TRBJ2-1	.	TGTGCCAGCAGCCCCCAAGGGGGGTATAGGGGGCGAAATGAGCAGTTCTTC	CASSPQGGYRGRNEQFF
.	TRBV9	TRBJ2-1	.	TGTGCCAGCAGCGCCTGGAACCAGGTCTACAATGAGCAGTTCTTC	CASSAWNQVYNEQFF
.	TRBV4-1	TRBJ2-7	.	TGCGCCAGCAGCCAAGGTTGGCAGGGAGGTCTTTTCGAGCAGTACTTC	CASSQGWQGGLFEQYF
.	TRBV6-6	TRBJ2-3	.	TGTGCCAGCAGTACAACCGGACAGAAGAGCACAGATACGCAGTATTTT	CASSTTGQKSTDTQYF
.	TRBV19	TRBJ2-3	TRBD2	TGTGCCAGTAGTAGCTGGACTAGCGGGGGCACAGATACGCAGTATTTT	CASSSWTSGGTDTQYF
few	TRBV11-3	TRBJ1-1	.	TGTGCCAGCAGCTCGACTAGGGGGAGGGATGAAGCTTTCTTT	CASSSTRGRDEAFF
.	TRBV6-1	TRBJ1-1	.	TGTGCCAGCAGTGAAGGTCGGGTAAGGACTGAAGCTTTCTTT	CASSEGRVRTEAFF
.	TRBV28	TRBJ2-3	.	TGTGCCAGCAGTTTTGCCCTCACCGGAGCAGATACGCAGTATTTT	CASSFALTGADTQYF
.	TRBV5-1	TRBJ2-1	TRBD1	TGCGCCAGCATCCGGACAGGGGACAATGAGCAGTTCTTC	CASIRTGDNEQFF
once	TRBV5-8	TRBJ1-3	TRBD1	TGTGCCAGCAGTAAAAAAGACAGGGGGTCCAGTGGAAACACCATATATTTT	CASSKKDRGSSGNTIYF